The 3 T cell receptor beta chains below were found in one sample sequenced in a study of shared clonotypes between healthy human individuals. Some clones are missing from TCRdb's copy, which holds only in-frame ones; the method was immunoSEQ multiplex PCR. The sample carries about a million clones, approximately 70% recorded once. Source material: memory CD4+ T cells sorted from blood. As for subset: CD45RA-negative fraction. The origin of the receptors is a man aged 18 to 29 in good health.

This clone appeared a few times. The V call is TRBV11-2, the J call TRBJ1-1, with 7 positions matching TRBD1. The CDR3 contains 13 residues. Trimming at V came to 6 bases and at J to 2 bases, leaving 3 bases not matched to a gene. Germline V gene sequence: CDR1 SGHAT, CDR2 FQNNGV. Here the CDR3 reads CASRRQGNTEAFF. CDR3 coding DNA: TGTGCCAGCAGACGACAGGGAAACACTGAAGCTTTCTTT.

This clone was seen more than once but under ten times. Other DNA sequences from this sample encode an identical CDR3 as well. The J gene is TRBJ1-3, the V gene TRBV12-5, with D tentatively TRBD1 (5 bases). The CDR3 is 14 residues long. Germline assignment: CDR1 LGHNT and CDR2 FRNRAP. The ends were cut back, 7 bases at V and 0 bases at J, with 10 bases in the middle. CDR3: CASAQGLSGNTIYF. For the CDR3, the DNA is TGTGCTAGTGCCCAGGGCCTCTCTGGAAACACCATATATTTT.

V usage is TRBV6-5 and J usage is TRBJ1-5, with no clear D. V was pared by 4 bases and J by 2 bases, with 12 bases between. The CDR3 has 15 residues. In germline, CDR1 is MNHEY, CDR2 SVGAGI. In DNA form, the CDR3 reads TGTGCCAGCAGTTTGACGGGGATTGGCAATCAGCCCCAGCATTTT. Encoded protein: CASSLTGIGNQPQHF.